These 14 T cell receptor beta chains were sequenced from one sample in a study of shared clonotypes between healthy human individuals. Produced via immunoSEQ multiplex PCR; TCRdb's table is partial and in-frame only. This repertoire shows a few million clones, approximately 94% found once; its top ten account for 0.1% to 0.15%. Material for sequencing was naive CD4+ T cells sorted from blood. Subset here: CD45RA+ positively selected. The receptors were sampled from a man aged 18 to 35 in good health.

This chain connects TRBV5-1 to TRBJ2-3; D may be TRBD1 or TRBD2 (6 bases each). Germline V gene data show CDR1 as SGHRS and CDR2 as YFSETQ. This CDR3 is 15 amino acids long. The ends were cut back, 5 bases at V and 4 bases at J, with 17 bases in the middle. The CDR3 reads CASREGQGGSDTQYF. CDR3 coding DNA: TGCGCCAGCAGAGAGGGCCAAGGGGGGTCAGATACGCAGTATTTT.

V usage is TRBV28 and J usage is TRBJ1-1; 7 bases are a match to TRBD1. The V and J ends lost 2 bases and 4 bases, in that order; junction bases with no gene match: 4. Germline CDR1 and CDR2: MDHEN and SYDVKM. The length of the CDR3 is 14 residues. CDR3 sequence (DNA): TGTGCCAGCAGTTTAGGACCAGGGGGCACTGAAGCTTTCTTT. This sequence encodes CASSLGPGGTEAFF.

V gene TRBV2 combines with J gene TRBJ2-5; D perhaps matches TRBD2 (6 bases). Trimming stripped 4 bases from V and 5 bases from J, with 14 bases between. The CDR3 is made up of 14 amino acids. Germline lookup yields CDR1 SNHLY and CDR2 FYNNEI. CDR3 DNA sequence: TGTGCCAGCAGTGGCCCGGGGGATCGGGAGACCCAGTACTTC. Translation: CASSGPGDRETQYF.

Only one count was recorded for this clone. In DNA form, the CDR3 reads TGTGCCAGTAGTATTACGGCTGAAGCTTTCTTT. Its translation is CASSITAEAFF. The V and J genes are TRBV19 and TRBJ1-1, with D unclear. V lost 3 bases to trimming and J lost 6 bases, with 5 bases between them. The germline V gene has CDR1 LNHDA and CDR2 SQIVND (reference sequence). The CDR3 length is 11 residues. The full variable domain, rest sourced from reference TRBV19 and TRBJ1-1, is DGGITQSPKYLFRKEGQNVTLSCEQNLNHDAMYWYRQDPGQGLRLIYYSQIVNDFQKGDIAEGYSVSREKKESFPLTVTSAQKNPTAFYLCASSITAEAFFGQGTRLTVV.

The chain couples TRBV2 to TRBJ1-2, with 7 bases lining up with TRBD1. The germline CDR1 and CDR2 sequences are SNHLY and FYNNEI. Trimming cost V 3 bases and J 2 bases; bases outside gene matches: 6. This CDR3 comprises 15 residues. The CDR3 sequence: CASSESRGPNYGYTF. The CDR3 DNA follows: TGTGCCAGCAGTGAGTCGAGGGGGCCGAACTATGGCTACACCTTC.

The chain couples TRBV27 to TRBJ2-3, with 7 bases that match TRBD2. Germline CDR1 MNHEY, CDR2 SMNVEV (reference sequence). The CDR3 spans 15 residues. With 5 bases clipped from V and 5 bases from J, the junction kept 10 bases outside the gene matches. CDR3 residues: CASSHASGGGDTQYF. CDR3 bases: TGTGCCAGCAGTCACGCTAGCGGCGGGGGAGATACGCAGTATTTT.

The chain links TRBV7-3 to TRBJ2-5, with a tentative D call TRBD2 (5 bases). The germline V and J ends were trimmed by 3 bases and 3 bases, with 11 bases remaining between them. CDR3 length: 14 residues. CDR1 and CDR2 (germline): SGHTA, FQGTGA. DNA of the CDR3: TGTGCCAGCAGCTTTGAGGGTACCAAAGAGACCCAGTACTTC. Its translation: CASSFEGTKETQYF. The entire variable domain, with the rest obtained from reference TRBV7-3 and TRBJ2-5, is as follows: GAGVSQTPSNKVTEKGKYVELRCDPISGHTALYWYRQSLGQGPEFLIYFQGTGAADDSGLPNDRFFAVRPEGSVSTLKIQRTERGDSAVYLCASSFEGTKETQYFGPGTRLLVL.

The gene calls are TRBV12-5 and TRBJ1-5, with D perhaps TRBD1 (6 bases). Trimming shortened V by 10 bases and J by 2 bases, and 15 bases separated the two germline ends. The length of the CDR3 is 14 residues. Germline CDR1 LGHNT, CDR2 FRNRAP. For the CDR3, the DNA is TGTGCTACCTCAACGGGGGCGGGCAATCAGCCCCAGCATTTT. Translation gives CATSTGAGNQPQHF.

V usage is TRBV5-1 and J usage is TRBJ1-1, with a weak D call TRBD1 (5 bases). Germline loops: CDR1 SGHRS, CDR2 YFSETQ. This CDR3 is built from 13 residues. Trimming cost V 4 bases and J 11 bases, with 18 bases left between them. The CDR3 loop reads CASSRGEGLVAFF. The CDR3 bases are TGCGCCAGCAGCCGGGGCGAGGGGTTGGTCGCTTTCTTT.

On this clone: Other DNA sequences in the sample encode the same CDR3. The genes are TRBV6-5 and TRBJ2-3; TRBD2 is a possible D gene (6 bases). There are 12 residues in the CDR3. Germline loops: CDR1 MNHEY, CDR2 SVGAGI. V dropped 6 bases and J dropped 6 bases, with 10 bases sitting between them. The CDR3 nucleotides read TGTGCCAGCAGCTCCCGGGGGGATACGCAGTATTTT. Amino acids: CASSSRGDTQYF.

The V and J genes are TRBV14 and TRBJ2-5; the D is unclear. There are 17 residues in the CDR3. CDR1 SGHDN and CDR2 FVKESK come from the germline V gene. V lost 4 bases, J lost 4 bases, and 22 bases lay in between. CDR3 region: CASSRPNDGAFPETQYF. The DNA for the CDR3 is TGTGCCAGCAGCCGTCCTAACGACGGAGCTTTCCCAGAGACCCAGTACTTC.

This rearrangement joins TRBV9 to TRBJ2-2; 9 bases line up with TRBD1. Looked up from germline, CDR1 is SGDLS and CDR2 is YYNGEE. There are 17 residues in the CDR3. Trimming at V came to 3 bases and at J to 3 bases, leaving 9 bases not matched to a gene. The CDR3 nucleotides read TGTGCCAGCAGCGGGGGCCCCGGGACAGGGCACACCGGGGAGCTGTTTTTT. Residues: CASSGGPGTGHTGELFF.

The J gene is TRBJ2-2, the V gene TRBV7-3, with D perhaps matching TRBD1 (6 bases). There are 17 residues in the CDR3. V lost 3 bases and J 4 bases, leaving 18 bases between the germline ends. Germline-derived CDR1 and CDR2 are SGHTA and FQGTGA. This chain's CDR3 is CASSLWVLQGGTGELFF. CDR3 nucleotides: TGTGCCAGCAGCTTGTGGGTTCTACAGGGTGGCACCGGGGAGCTGTTTTTT.

The J gene is TRBJ1-1, the V gene TRBV19; D is unresolved. The germline V and J ends were trimmed by 5 bases and 0 bases, with 16 bases remaining between them. Germline V CDR1 and CDR2: LNHDA, SQIVND (reference sequence). This CDR3 has 16 amino acids. The CDR3 DNA sequence: TGTGCCAGTAGTCCCCCGGGTCCGAAGCTGAACACTGAAGCTTTCTTT. Translating gives CASSPPGPKLNTEAFF.